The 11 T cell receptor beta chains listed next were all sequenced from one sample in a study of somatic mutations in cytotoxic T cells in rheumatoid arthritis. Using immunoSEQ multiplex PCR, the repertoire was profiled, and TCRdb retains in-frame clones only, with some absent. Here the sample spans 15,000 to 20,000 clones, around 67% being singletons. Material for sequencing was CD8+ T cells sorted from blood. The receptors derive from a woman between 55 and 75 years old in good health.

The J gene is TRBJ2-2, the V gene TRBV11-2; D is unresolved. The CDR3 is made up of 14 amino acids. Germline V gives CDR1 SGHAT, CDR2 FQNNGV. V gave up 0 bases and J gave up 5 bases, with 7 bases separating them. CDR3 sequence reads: CASSLEARTGELFF. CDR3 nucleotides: TGTGCCAGCAGCTTAGAGGCAAGGACCGGGGAGCTGTTTTTT.

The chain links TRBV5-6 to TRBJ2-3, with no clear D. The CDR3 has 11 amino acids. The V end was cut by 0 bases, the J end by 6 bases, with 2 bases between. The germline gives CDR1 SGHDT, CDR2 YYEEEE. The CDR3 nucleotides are TGTGCCAGCAGCTTGGGGGATACGCAGTATTTT. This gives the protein CASSLGDTQYF.

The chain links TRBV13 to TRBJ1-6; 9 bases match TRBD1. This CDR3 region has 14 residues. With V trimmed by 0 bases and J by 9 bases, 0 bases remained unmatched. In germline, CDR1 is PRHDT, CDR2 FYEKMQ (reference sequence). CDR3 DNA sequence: TGTGCCAGCAGCTTAGGGACAGGGGGTTCACCCCTCCACTTT. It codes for CASSLGTGGSPLHF.

The CDR3, as DNA: TGTGCCAGCAGCGCACAGGGGAGAAGAGGCTACACCTTC. This codes for CASSAQGRRGYTF. The chain links TRBV9 to TRBJ1-2; 7 bases line up with TRBD1. CDR1 and CDR2 (germline): SGDLS, YYNGEE. The V segment lost 3 bases and the J segment 8 bases; nucleotides outside the gene matches: 7. The CDR3 length is 13 residues.

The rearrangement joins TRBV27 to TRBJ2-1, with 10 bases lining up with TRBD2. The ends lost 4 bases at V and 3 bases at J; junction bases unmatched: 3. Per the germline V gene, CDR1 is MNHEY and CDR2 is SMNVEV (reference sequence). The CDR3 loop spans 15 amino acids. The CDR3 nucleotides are TGTGCCAGCAGTTCACTAGCGGGAAGCTACAATGAGCAGTTCTTC. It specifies CASSSLAGSYNEQFF.

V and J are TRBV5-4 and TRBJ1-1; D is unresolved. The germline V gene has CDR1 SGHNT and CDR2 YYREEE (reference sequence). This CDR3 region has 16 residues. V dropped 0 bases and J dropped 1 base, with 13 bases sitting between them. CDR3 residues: CASSLGVELRNTEAFF. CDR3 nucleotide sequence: TGTGCCAGCAGCTTGGGAGTGGAGTTGAGGAACACTGAAGCTTTCTTT.

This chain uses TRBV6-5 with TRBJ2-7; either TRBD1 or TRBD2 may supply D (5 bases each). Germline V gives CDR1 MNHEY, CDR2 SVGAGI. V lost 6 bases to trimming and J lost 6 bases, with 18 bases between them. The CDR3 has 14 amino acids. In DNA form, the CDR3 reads TGTGCCAGCAGATCCGGGACCTCCGGGGCCGAGCAGTACTTC. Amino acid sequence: CASRSGTSGAEQYF.

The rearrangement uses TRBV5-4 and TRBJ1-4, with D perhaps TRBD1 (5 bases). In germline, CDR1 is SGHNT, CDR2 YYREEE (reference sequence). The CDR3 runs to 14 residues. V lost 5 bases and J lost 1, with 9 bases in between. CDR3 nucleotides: TGTGCCAGCAGTGGGGGAGAAACTAATGAAAAACTGTTTTTT. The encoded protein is CASSGGETNEKLFF.

This CDR3 reads CASSLSNTGELFF. Written as DNA, the CDR3 is TGTGCCAGCAGTTTATCGAACACCGGGGAGCTGTTTTTT. V gene TRBV27 combines with J gene TRBJ2-2; no clear D. Trimming removed 0 bases from V and 1 base from J, with 0 bases in between. This CDR3 is built from 13 residues. CDR1 is MNHEY, CDR2 SMNVEV, per germline (reference sequence).

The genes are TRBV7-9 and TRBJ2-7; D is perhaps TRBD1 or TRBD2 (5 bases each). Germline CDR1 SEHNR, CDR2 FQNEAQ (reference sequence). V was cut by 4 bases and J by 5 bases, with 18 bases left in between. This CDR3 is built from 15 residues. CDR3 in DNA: TGTGCCAGCAGCTCCCGGGACGGTGTTCCGCACGAGCAGTACTTC. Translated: CASSSRDGVPHEQYF.

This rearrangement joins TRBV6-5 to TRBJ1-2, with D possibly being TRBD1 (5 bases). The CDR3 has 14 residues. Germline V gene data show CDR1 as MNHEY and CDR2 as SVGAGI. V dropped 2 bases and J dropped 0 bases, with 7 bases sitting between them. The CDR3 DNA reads TGTGCCAGCAGTTACGGGGGGTCTAACTATGGCTACACCTTC. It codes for CASSYGGSNYGYTF.